This TCR beta chain was retrieved from a study of T cell responses to AZD1222 COVID-19 vaccine. Overall study findings and caveats: Only 5 or 6 people who got AZD1222 tested seropositive at baseline.

With regard to this clone: Its antigen is still unknown.

Clones were sequenced by immunoSEQ multiplex PCR, and TCRdb holds only the in-frame ones, with some missing. The sample shows roughly 120,000 clones, 70% to 90% of them seen only once. The CDR3 covers 14 residues. Germline V gene data show CDR1 as MNHEY and CDR2 as SMNVEV (reference sequence). Trimming removed 5 bases from V and 2 bases from J, with 10 bases in between. The sequencing used peripheral blood, collected 28 days after the second AZD1222 dose. The chain employs TRBV27 and TRBJ1-5, with D maybe TRBD1 (5 bases). This sequence originates from an adult who received the AZD1222 COVID-19 vaccine. The CDR3 DNA is TGTGCCAGCAGTCCTCGACAGCGCAATCAGCCCCAGCATTTT. Amino acids: CASSPRQRNQPQHF.